This T cell receptor (beta chain) was sequenced during a study of identical twins. Study outcomes and limitations: Some out-of-frame alpha sequences were shared by twins, and these showed excess low generation probability.

In this sample, this clonotype turned up a few times. Its antigen remains unidentified. TCRdb reprocessed the 5' RACE reads via MiXCR and lists one record per CDR3 protein. The data hold about 1.7 million distinct CDR3 sequences, with under 35% observed a single time. Sequencing was carried out using cord blood. This sequence was found in a newborn girl in good health.

CDR3 bases: TGTGCCAGCAGTTTAACCGGGACCGAGAATGAAAAACTGTTTTTT. Residues: CASSLTGTENEKLFF. The genes are TRBV28 and TRBJ1-4, with a possible D match to TRBD1 (5 bases). The CDR3 is 15 residues long. CDR1 and CDR2 (germline): MDHEN, SYDVKM. The V end lost 2 bases, the J end lost 5 bases, and 12 bases lay between the germline ends.